Listed below are T cell receptor beta chains from one sample, sequenced in a study of shared clonotypes between healthy human individuals. This table comes from immunoSEQ multiplex PCR, and its TCRdb copy is limited to in-frame clones, with some not included. Altogether about 2.4 million clones are present, roughly 93% being singletons, with the ten largest covering 0.36%. Sequenced sample: naive CD4+ T cells from PBMCs. The receptor source for this set is a man younger than 30 in good health. Some clones in this sample may be carry-over from other donors' samples. Each CDR3 is given with its conserved first and last residue. Fields, in order: CDR3 DNA, CDR3 protein, V gene, D gene, clone size, J gene. D genes are given only for firm matches. Rows may omit the clone size; those that give it use once, few, many or a size class.

CDR3 DNA: TGCGCCAGCAGCTCCAAACTAGCGGAGAACACCGGGGAGCTGTTTTTT
CDR3 protein: CASSSKLAENTGELFF
V gene: TRBV5-1
D gene: TRBD2
clone size: -
J gene: TRBJ2-2

CDR3 DNA: TGTGCCAGTAGTATATTCGCGACTAGCGGGAGTGGTGAGCAGTTCTTC
CDR3 protein: CASSIFATSGSGEQFF
V gene: TRBV19
D gene: TRBD2
clone size: -
J gene: TRBJ2-1

CDR3 DNA: TGTGCCAGCAGCCAAGATCTAAGGCCCGGTAGCGGCACAGATACGCAGTATTTT
CDR3 protein: CASSQDLRPGSGTDTQYF
V gene: TRBV4-2
D gene: -
clone size: -
J gene: TRBJ2-3

CDR3 DNA: TGTGCCAGCAGCCCGCGGGGACAGCAGAATGAAAAACTGTTTTTT
CDR3 protein: CASSPRGQQNEKLFF
V gene: TRBV9
D gene: TRBD1
clone size: few
J gene: TRBJ1-4

CDR3 DNA: TGTGCCAGCAGTTTATCTGGGGCGGGAGGGACCCTACTCTCTGGAAACACCATATATTTT
CDR3 protein: CASSLSGAGGTLLSGNTIYF
V gene: TRBV27
D gene: -
clone size: -
J gene: TRBJ1-3

CDR3 DNA: TGTGCCAGCAGGACTAGCGGGACAAATGAGCAGTTCTTC
CDR3 protein: CASRTSGTNEQFF
V gene: TRBV10-3
D gene: TRBD2
clone size: once
J gene: TRBJ2-1

CDR3 DNA: TGTGCCAGCAGCGGTTTATGGCGGGGCAACTCTGGAAACACCATATATTTT
CDR3 protein: CASSGLWRGNSGNTIYF
V gene: TRBV7-9
D gene: -
clone size: -
J gene: TRBJ1-3

CDR3 DNA: TGTGCCAGCAGTTACTCGATGGGTAATGAGCAGTTCTTC
CDR3 protein: CASSYSMGNEQFF
V gene: TRBV6-6
D gene: -
clone size: -
J gene: TRBJ2-1

CDR3 DNA: TGTGCCAGCAGCTTAGGTTCGATAATTGGGAACACCGGGGAGCTGTTTTTT
CDR3 protein: CASSLGSIIGNTGELFF
V gene: TRBV7-2
D gene: -
clone size: -
J gene: TRBJ2-2

CDR3 DNA: TGCGCCAGCAGCCTGGGGGCGTCTACTAGCACAGATACGCAGTATTTT
CDR3 protein: CASSLGASTSTDTQYF
V gene: TRBV5-1
D gene: -
clone size: -
J gene: TRBJ2-3

CDR3 DNA: TGTGCCAGCAGCTCAGGGGATTCGAGGGCTTTCTTT
CDR3 protein: CASSSGDSRAFF
V gene: TRBV5-6
D gene: -
clone size: -
J gene: TRBJ1-1

CDR3 DNA: TGTGCCAGCAGCTTAGCAGCGGGGTACCACTACGAGCAGTACTTC
CDR3 protein: CASSLAAGYHYEQYF
V gene: TRBV7-9
D gene: TRBD2
clone size: -
J gene: TRBJ2-7

CDR3 DNA: TGTGCCAGCAGCTTGATGGAATCTGGGGCCAACGTCCTGACTTTC
CDR3 protein: CASSLMESGANVLTF
V gene: TRBV5-4
D gene: -
clone size: -
J gene: TRBJ2-6

CDR3 DNA: TGTGCCAGCAGCTTAATGGTGGCCACAGATACGCAGTATTTT
CDR3 protein: CASSLMVATDTQYF
V gene: TRBV7-2
D gene: -
clone size: once
J gene: TRBJ2-3

CDR3 DNA: TGTGCCAGCAGCCCCCCGGGACAGAACACTGAAGCTTTCTTT
CDR3 protein: CASSPPGQNTEAFF
V gene: TRBV5-8
D gene: -
clone size: -
J gene: TRBJ1-1

CDR3 DNA: TGTGCCAGCAGCCCCCGTGGCAGTACCCTAGCCAAAAACATTCAGTACTTC
CDR3 protein: CASSPRGSTLAKNIQYF
V gene: TRBV7-9
D gene: -
clone size: -
J gene: TRBJ2-4

CDR3 DNA: TGTGCCAGCAGCTCTCGAGCGGGAGGGGGCCCAGGAGAGCAGTTCTTC
CDR3 protein: CASSSRAGGGPGEQFF
V gene: TRBV7-2
D gene: TRBD2
clone size: -
J gene: TRBJ2-1

CDR3 DNA: TGCGCCAGCAGCCCACGAGGGCCAGGGGACGGACTGAACACTGAAGCTTTCTTT
CDR3 protein: CASSPRGPGDGLNTEAFF
V gene: TRBV4-3
D gene: -
clone size: -
J gene: TRBJ1-1

CDR3 DNA: TGCGCCAGCAGCCCGGGACTAGCGGGGTCCACAGATACGCAGTATTTT
CDR3 protein: CASSPGLAGSTDTQYF
V gene: TRBV5-1
D gene: TRBD2
clone size: -
J gene: TRBJ2-3

CDR3 DNA: TGTGCCAGCAAGGTATTTAGTGGGGGACAGGGGCCGTACCACCAAGAGACCCAGTACTTC
CDR3 protein: CASKVFSGGQGPYHQETQYF
V gene: TRBV27
D gene: TRBD1
clone size: -
J gene: TRBJ2-5

CDR3 DNA: TGTGCCAGCTCACCTTCCCCAGCCACACTAGTTCCATCCAATGAGCAGTTCTTC
CDR3 protein: CASSPSPATLVPSNEQFF
V gene: TRBV18
D gene: -
clone size: -
J gene: TRBJ2-1

CDR3 DNA: TGCAGCGTTGGAGAGAATCAGCCCCAGCATTTT
CDR3 protein: CSVGENQPQHF
V gene: TRBV29-1
D gene: -
clone size: -
J gene: TRBJ1-5

CDR3 DNA: TGTGCCAGCAGCTTGGAAGCGGCTTTCACAGATACGCAGTATTTT
CDR3 protein: CASSLEAAFTDTQYF
V gene: TRBV5-4
D gene: -
clone size: -
J gene: TRBJ2-3

CDR3 DNA: TGCGCCAGCAGCCGGACTAGCGGGCTATACAATGAGCAGTTCTTC
CDR3 protein: CASSRTSGLYNEQFF
V gene: TRBV5-1
D gene: TRBD2
clone size: once
J gene: TRBJ2-1

CDR3 DNA: TGTGCCAGCAGTGCACGTGACCGGGACGGCGGGGGGCAGTACTTC
CDR3 protein: CASSARDRDGGGQYF
V gene: TRBV28
D gene: TRBD2
clone size: -
J gene: TRBJ2-7

CDR3 DNA: TGTGCCAGCAGTTACGGGGGGGGAGGCTACCCAGATACGCAGTATTTT
CDR3 protein: CASSYGGGGYPDTQYF
V gene: TRBV6-5
D gene: TRBD2
clone size: -
J gene: TRBJ2-3

CDR3 DNA: TGTGCCAGCAGTTACGGGGGTTTAAGAGAAAAACTGTTTTTT
CDR3 protein: CASSYGGLREKLFF
V gene: TRBV6-6
D gene: -
clone size: -
J gene: TRBJ1-4

CDR3 DNA: TGTGCCAGCTCACCGGAACACGGCGAGCTGTTTTTT
CDR3 protein: CASSPEHGELFF
V gene: TRBV18
D gene: -
clone size: -
J gene: TRBJ2-2

CDR3 DNA: TGTGCCAGCAGCGTTGGTCGGCAAGGGACCGAAAAACTGTTTTTT
CDR3 protein: CASSVGRQGTEKLFF
V gene: TRBV9
D gene: -
clone size: -
J gene: TRBJ1-4

CDR3 DNA: TGTGCCCGATTGGGGGGTCCGAGGGCCGGGGAGCTGTTTTTT
CDR3 protein: CARLGGPRAGELFF
V gene: TRBV28
D gene: -
clone size: -
J gene: TRBJ2-2

CDR3 DNA: TGTGCCAGCAGTTTACCGGGGGCCTGGGCTGAAGCTTTCTTT
CDR3 protein: CASSLPGAWAEAFF
V gene: TRBV28
D gene: -
clone size: -
J gene: TRBJ1-1

CDR3 DNA: TGTGCCAGCGGGCCCCCGGGAGCGATTGAAAAACTGTTTTTT
CDR3 protein: CASGPPGAIEKLFF
V gene: TRBV27
D gene: -
clone size: -
J gene: TRBJ1-4

CDR3 DNA: TGTGCCAGCAGACTCATTGGCGTTGAAAAACTGTTTTTT
CDR3 protein: CASRLIGVEKLFF
V gene: TRBV11-2
D gene: -
clone size: -
J gene: TRBJ1-4

CDR3 DNA: TGTGCCAGCAGCCAAGTTGTAGGTAGGAAAAGCTCCTACGAGCAGTACTTC
CDR3 protein: CASSQVVGRKSSYEQYF
V gene: TRBV14
D gene: -
clone size: -
J gene: TRBJ2-7

CDR3 DNA: TGTGCCAGCAGCTTAATACCGGGAAACTACGAGCAGTACTTC
CDR3 protein: CASSLIPGNYEQYF
V gene: TRBV7-3
D gene: -
clone size: -
J gene: TRBJ2-7

CDR3 DNA: TGCGCCAGCAGCACGGGGACTAGGACCACAGATACGCAGTATTTT
CDR3 protein: CASSTGTRTTDTQYF
V gene: TRBV5-1
D gene: TRBD2
clone size: -
J gene: TRBJ2-3

CDR3 DNA: TGCGCCAGCAGCCCCGCAGGGTCTAATGAAAAACTGTTTTTT
CDR3 protein: CASSPAGSNEKLFF
V gene: TRBV5-1
D gene: -
clone size: -
J gene: TRBJ1-4

CDR3 DNA: TGTGCCAGTACCTACTCCCGGGACAGGGTCAATAGCAATCAGCCCCAGCATTTT
CDR3 protein: CASTYSRDRVNSNQPQHF
V gene: TRBV19
D gene: TRBD1
clone size: few
J gene: TRBJ1-5

CDR3 DNA: TGCGCCAGCAGCTTGGCCACAGGCCCCTACGAGCAGTACTTC
CDR3 protein: CASSLATGPYEQYF
V gene: TRBV5-1
D gene: -
clone size: -
J gene: TRBJ2-7

CDR3 DNA: TGCGCCAGCAGCTTGTTGGCAGGGGTAGACGAGCAGTACTTC
CDR3 protein: CASSLLAGVDEQYF
V gene: TRBV5-1
D gene: -
clone size: -
J gene: TRBJ2-7

CDR3 DNA: TGTGCCAGCAGCTTGGGACAGAGCACCGGGGAGCTGTTTTTT
CDR3 protein: CASSLGQSTGELFF
V gene: TRBV7-3
D gene: TRBD1
clone size: -
J gene: TRBJ2-2

CDR3 DNA: TGTGCCAGCAGCCCTAGTCCAGGCCCGAACACTGAAGCTTTCTTT
CDR3 protein: CASSPSPGPNTEAFF
V gene: TRBV9
D gene: -
clone size: -
J gene: TRBJ1-1